This T cell receptor (beta chain) was recorded in a study of T cell responses to AZD1222 COVID-19 vaccine. The study's findings and limits: The donors showed a predominance of white British ancestry and of females, with possible underestimation of clonal diversity. The reported proportion of spike-specific TCRs targeting unmutated variant regions was nearly half. When two AZD1222 doses had been given, Spike-specific TCR breadth and depth rose. Repertoires were collected only later (after the peak T cell response had occurred).

Clones were read by immunoSEQ multiplex PCR, and TCRdb kept only the in-frame ones, dropping some. This sample carries more than 150,000 clones, 85% to 90% of them seen once, and the ten largest clones take 2.7%. In the case of this clone: The antigen remains undetermined.

J was trimmed by 2 bases and V by 4 bases; bases with no gene match: 4. The CDR3 is made up of 15 amino acids. Germline CDR1 reads SNHLY; CDR2 reads FYNNEI. Here the sequenced sample was peripheral blood, taken on day 0 of MenACWY control vaccination. V is TRBV2 and J is TRBJ1-1, with TRBD1 identical over 10 bases. This receptor was obtained from an adult in good health. The CDR3, as DNA: TGTGCCAGCAGTGGGAGGACAGGGGGAAACACTGAAGCTTTCTTT. Its translation is CASSGRTGGNTEAFF.